A single sample is the source of the 2 T cell receptor beta chains below, sequenced in a study of blood T cells in healthy people across ages. Primers used in a second PCR of roughly 6 to 11 cycles were a sample-barcoded 5' primer and a J-beta primer mix. MiXCR, run by TCRdb on the 5' RACE reads, gives a single entry per CDR3 protein. Found here are around 800,000 distinct CDR3 sequences, around 45% of them singletons; the top ten hold about a sixth. The sequenced sample consisted of blood. These receptors all stem from a man older than 75 in good health.

The rearrangement links TRBV30 to TRBJ2-3, with TRBD1 matching over 9 bases. The V gene's germline CDR1 is GTSNPN and CDR2 SVGIG (reference sequence). Trimming cost V 0 bases and J 0 bases; bases outside gene matches: 4. This CDR3 contains 16 residues. The CDR3 loop reads CAWSVGTGTSTDTQYF. In DNA, the CDR3 is TGTGCCTGGAGTGTAGGGACAGGGACTAGCACAGATACGCAGTATTTT.

The rearrangement joins TRBV6-5 to TRBJ2-7; 10 bases agree with TRBD2. Trimming removed 11 bases from V and 7 bases from J; junction bases left unmatched: 14. Germline loops: CDR1 MNHEY, CDR2 SVGAGI. The CDR3 has 14 amino acids. The CDR3 DNA sequence: TGTGCCGCCAGAAGGTCTAGCGGGGGAAATGAGCAGTACTTC. Its protein product is CAARRSSGGNEQYF.